Described below is a single T cell receptor (beta chain) sequence and its context. This clone was recorded once. Its cognate antigen has yet to be identified. No clone much larger than this one lies a single base away; base qualities are absent. This record belongs to a study of blood T cell repertoires in COVID-19 (dated by TCRdb to 2018 to 2021). Regarding the study in general: Collaborator samples came from the United States, Italy and Spain and covered acute and convalescent phases of COVID-19. The prospective study material was composed of cDNA or gDNA derived from T cells, B-cell-depleted T cells, or PBMCs. Subjects who had been exposed to COVID-19, were actively infected with it, or had recovered from it provided the deeply sampled blood TCRbeta repertoires that made up the dataset. The repertoires were released in a freely available public database intended as a resource for research on the immune response to SARS-CoV-2. The samples were drawn from the first 160 participants of the ongoing ImmuneRACE study and from over 950 subjects provided by 6 global collaborators. Sample metadata almost always included a de-identified subject ID, COVID-19 status, age in years and sex. Where available, HLA class I and class II types were taken from metadata supplied by the sample provider and were not determined by assay-based typing. Overall study results and their limits: The amount of clinical and demographic metadata varied by source and participant and was provided uncurated.

The immunoSEQ Assay, a bias-controlled multiplex PCR, was used to amplify TCRbeta CDR3 regions from genomic DNA. From the authors' description of their analysis: Nucleated cell counts per sample were estimated from amplification of reference gene primers within the assay. Sequence reads were collapsed and filtered to measure the absolute abundance of every unique TCRbeta CDR3 rearrangement. For each sample, productive Simpson clonality was calculated by taking the square root of Simpson's diversity index across productive rearrangements. TCRdb's version of the immuneACCESS table is confined to in-frame rearrangements and falls short of the full clone set. An unresolved V gene accounts for under half of the shortfall where checked; the remainder is of unknown origin. V and J calls and clone size come straight from that table; D and trimming were deduced from the DNA. The sample table holds around 130,000 clones, of which around four fifths were seen once. The ten largest clones add up to roughly 4% of the sample.

The CDR3 runs 14 residues from the cysteine to the phenylalanine. This entry keeps only the CDR3 DNA: 42 bases, framed from base 1. CDR1 and CDR2 were assigned from the germline V gene as SQVTM and ANQGSEA. Trimming removed 3 bases from V and 7 bases from J; the gene matches leave 9 bases unexplained. Each collaborating institution followed its own protocols to collect whole blood in K2EDTA tubes. For TCRbeta analysis, collaborators shipped samples in one of three forms: frozen whole blood, isolated PBMCs, or DNA extracted from either of those sample types. Here the chain combines TRBV29-1 and TRBJ2-1; a stretch of 7 junction bases matches TRBD2. The receptor's source is a woman of 80 years or more with acute or convalescent COVID-19. Material for sequencing was peripheral blood. The CDR3 protein: CSVDEAGVRNEQFF. In nucleotide form, the sequence is TGCAGCGTTGATGAGGCGGGGGTGCGGAATGAGCAGTTCTTC.